The 17 T cell receptor beta chains listed next were all sequenced from one sample in a study of T cells of healthy individuals. MiXCR was run by TCRdb on the 5' RACE reads, yielding one entry per CDR3 protein. The sample consists of about 96,000 distinct CDR3 sequences, 15% to 20% of them appearing once. Receptors originate from a human donor in good health.

This clonotype occurred many times. J is TRBJ2-7 and V is TRBV20-1, with 8 nucleotides matching TRBD2. Trimming removed 7 bases from V and 2 bases from J; junction bases left unmatched: 7. CDR3 length: 13 residues. Germline V gene sequence: CDR1 DFQATT, CDR2 SNEGSKA (reference sequence). CDR3 DNA: TGCAGTGAGGCCGGGACTAGTCCCTACGAGCAGTACTTC. Amino acids: CSEAGTSPYEQYF.

In this sample, this clonotype turned up a few times. This rearrangement joins TRBV11-3 to TRBJ2-7, with a weak D call TRBD1 (6 bases). V shed 0 bases and J shed 5 bases, with 8 bases lying between them. There are 13 residues in the CDR3. From germline, CDR1 is SGHNT and CDR2 YENEEA. The CDR3 reads CASSLEQGNEQYF. The CDR3 nucleotides read TGTGCCAGCAGCTTAGAACAGGGTAACGAGCAGTACTTC.

CDR3 bases: TGTGCCAGCAGTTTCCCCGACAACGTGGCCCAGCATTTT. Translating it yields CASSFPDNVAQHF. The chain has TRBV28 and TRBJ1-5; no clear D gene. V lost 3 bases to trimming and J lost 11 bases, with 14 bases between them. This CDR3 is built from 13 residues. Germline V gene sequence: CDR1 MDHEN, CDR2 SYDVKM.

This rearrangement joins TRBV29-1 to TRBJ2-7, with TRBD1 matching 8 bases. CDR1 and CDR2 (germline): SQVTM, ANQGSEA. This CDR3 comprises 12 residues. Trimming at V came to 4 bases and at J to 7 bases, leaving 6 bases not matched to a gene. CDR3 in DNA: TGCAGCGTTGGGGGACAGGCTAGGGAGCAGTACTTC. This sequence encodes CSVGGQAREQYF.

This clonotype appeared a few times. This chain uses TRBV12-3 or TRBV12-4 with TRBJ2-1; D is uncertain. This CDR3 spans 14 amino acids. Deletions cut 6 bases from V and 4 bases from J, with 13 bases between. This CDR3 reads CASRATRRYNEQFF. Written as DNA, the CDR3 is TGTGCCAGCAGGGCAACCCGGCGGTACAATGAGCAGTTCTTC.

This clonotype came up a few times. The chain links TRBV20-1 to TRBJ1-6, with TRBD1 as a possible D gene (5 bases). The CDR3 has 11 amino acids. With 3 bases removed from V and 13 bases from J, the gap between germline ends came to 10 bases. CDR1 and CDR2 from the germline V gene are DFQATT and SNEGSKA (reference sequence). The CDR3: CSASSGTPLHF. CDR3 nucleotides: TGCAGTGCTAGTAGTGGGACCCCCCTCCACTTT.

This clonotype has ten or more counts. This rearrangement joins TRBV6-2 or TRBV6-3 to TRBJ1-5; no clear D gene. Germline CDR1 reads MNHEY; CDR2 reads SVGEGT. The V end lost 6 bases, the J end lost 3 bases, and 18 bases lay between the germline ends. The length of the CDR3 is 16 residues. The CDR3 reads CASRPAGTADNQPQHF. The CDR3 DNA follows: TGTGCCAGCAGACCCGCGGGCACGGCGGACAATCAGCCCCAGCATTTT.

The chain recombines TRBV4-3 with TRBJ2-5; the match to TRBD2 covers 8 bases. V trimming: 0 bases; J trimming: 5 bases; junction bases outside the gene matches: 11. From germline, CDR1 is LGHNA and CDR2 YSLEER. The CDR3 runs to 17 residues. The CDR3 bases are TGCGCCAGCAGCCAAGAGGTAGCGGGGTCCTGGATGGAGACCCAGTACTTC. Translation: CASSQEVAGSWMETQYF.

This chain joins TRBV11-2 and TRBJ2-7; 12 positions match TRBD1. The germline gives CDR1 SGHAT, CDR2 FQNNGV. The CDR3 is made up of 17 amino acids. The V and J ends lost 0 bases and 6 bases, in that order; junction bases with no gene match: 9. CDR3 region: CASSLDRWDRGPLEQYF. CDR3 in DNA: TGTGCCAGCAGCTTAGATCGTTGGGACAGGGGGCCCCTCGAGCAGTACTTC.

This clonotype showed up just a few times. The V call is TRBV12-3 or TRBV12-4, the J call TRBJ2-5; 8 bases align to TRBD2. This CDR3 spans 16 amino acids. The trim removed 1 base at V and 9 bases at J, leaving 13 bases unmatched. The CDR3 sequence is CASSLDRASGSKAQYF. The DNA of the CDR3 is TGTGCCAGCAGTTTAGATCGGGCTAGCGGGTCGAAGGCCCAGTACTTC.

The rearrangement joins TRBV7-4 to TRBJ2-2; D might be TRBD1 (6 bases). The CDR3 extends over 15 amino acids. From germline, CDR1 is SGHVT and CDR2 SQSDAQ. With 1 base removed from V and 0 bases from J, the gap between germline ends came to 6 bases. CDR3 loop: CASSLGTANTGELFF. CDR3 in DNA: TGTGCCAGCAGCTTAGGGACAGCGAACACCGGGGAGCTGTTTTTT.

The sample holds many counts of this clonotype. The CDR3 sequence: CASSYSPRDGYGYTF. The DNA of the CDR3 is TGTGCCAGCAGTTACTCGCCCCGGGACGGCTATGGCTACACCTTC. This chain links TRBV6-6 with TRBJ1-2, with D perhaps TRBD1 (5 bases). Germline lookup yields CDR1 MNHNY and CDR2 SVGAGI (reference sequence). The CDR3 has 15 amino acids. V was shortened by 0 bases and J by 4 bases, with 12 bases between the two germline ends.

In its sample, this clonotype was seen many times. The J gene is TRBJ2-3, the V gene TRBV27, with TRBD2 matching over 12 bases. The CDR3 runs 15 residues. Germline lookup yields CDR1 MNHEY and CDR2 SMNVEV (reference sequence). The V and J ends lost 10 bases and 1 base, in that order; junction bases with no gene match: 6. CDR3 DNA sequence: TGTGCCACGCTCAGACTAGCGGGGGGCACAGATACGCAGTATTTT. Translating it yields CATLRLAGGTDTQYF.

The V call is TRBV6-6, the J call TRBJ2-5; D ambiguous. Germline CDR1 MNHNY, CDR2 SVGAGI (reference sequence). Between the trimmed V and J ends, which lost 7 bases and 5 bases, there was a span of 17 bases. This CDR3 is built from 14 residues. The DNA for the CDR3 is TGTGCCAGCAAAAAGACCAGTCCTAGGGAGACCCAGTACTTC. Its protein product is CASKKTSPRETQYF.

This chain connects TRBV10-3 to TRBJ1-1, with D perhaps matching TRBD1 (5 bases). The V end lost 6 bases, the J end lost 1 base, and 12 bases lay between the germline ends. CDR1 is ENHRY, CDR2 SYGVKD, per germline. The CDR3 loop spans 14 amino acids. This chain's CDR3 is CAIREIGTNTEAFF. CDR3 DNA sequence: TGTGCCATCAGGGAAATTGGGACGAACACTGAAGCTTTCTTT.

The chain has TRBV4-3 and TRBJ2-2, with D possibly called TRBD1 or TRBD2 (6 bases each). The germline V gene encodes CDR1 LGHNA and CDR2 YSLEER. The CDR3 runs 14 residues. Between the trimmed V and J ends, which lost 2 bases and 7 bases, there was a span of 11 bases. CDR3 bases: TGCGCCAGCAGCCAACCCGGAGGGGGCGGGGAGCTGTTTTTT. Translation: CASSQPGGGGELFF.

The J gene is TRBJ2-7, the V gene TRBV20-1; TRBD2 matches at 15 bases. The CDR3 spans 14 residues. The V segment lost 6 bases and the J segment 7 bases; nucleotides outside the gene matches: 7. From germline, CDR1 is DFQATT and CDR2 SNEGSKA (reference sequence). DNA for the CDR3: TGCAGTGCGAGGACTAGCGGGAGGGCCGAGGAGCAGTACTTC. Its translation: CSARTSGRAEEQYF.